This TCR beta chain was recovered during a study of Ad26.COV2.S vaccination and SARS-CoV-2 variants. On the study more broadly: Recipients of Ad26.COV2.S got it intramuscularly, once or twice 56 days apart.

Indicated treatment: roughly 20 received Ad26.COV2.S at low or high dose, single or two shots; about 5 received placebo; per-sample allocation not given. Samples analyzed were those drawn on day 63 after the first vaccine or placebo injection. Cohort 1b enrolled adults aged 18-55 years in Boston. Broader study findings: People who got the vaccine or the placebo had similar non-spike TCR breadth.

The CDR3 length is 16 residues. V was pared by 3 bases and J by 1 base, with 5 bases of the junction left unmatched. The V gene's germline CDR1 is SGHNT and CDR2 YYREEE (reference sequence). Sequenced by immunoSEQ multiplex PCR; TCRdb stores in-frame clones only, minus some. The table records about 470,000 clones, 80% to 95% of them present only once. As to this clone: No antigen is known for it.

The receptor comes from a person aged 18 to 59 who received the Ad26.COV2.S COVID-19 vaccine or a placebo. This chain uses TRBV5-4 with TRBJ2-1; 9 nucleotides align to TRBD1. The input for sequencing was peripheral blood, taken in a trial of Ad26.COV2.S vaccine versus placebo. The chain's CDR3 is CASSSSGQGSYNEQFF. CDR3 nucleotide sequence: TGTGCCAGCAGCTCTAGTGGACAGGGGTCCTACAATGAGCAGTTCTTC.